The present T cell receptor (beta chain) was sequenced within a study of T cell repertoires in cytomegalovirus infection. Study-wide context: Recently identified HLA-C-restricted CMV epitopes were among the peptides used. Indications came from public TCR beta signatures; they pointed to CMV infection and to a matching HLA type.

As for this clonotype: Its target is not known.

MiXCR, applied by TCRdb to the reads, yields one record per CDR3 protein. The sample includes 650,000 to 900,000 distinct CDR3 sequences, 29% of them seen just once. Findings and limits, study-wide: Carriers of CMV and the relevant HLA type were discriminated by public TCR beta frequency.

CDR1 SGHDN and CDR2 FVKESK come from the germline V gene. The germline V and J ends were trimmed by 3 bases and 4 bases, with 21 bases remaining between them. This CDR3 is built from 17 residues. The V and J genes are TRBV14 and TRBJ1-1; D gene unclear. The source material was cultured CD8+ T cells from PBMCs, sampled from culture after CMV antigen stimulation. This receptor was obtained from a human donor in good health (CMV status not recorded). Some clones in this sample may be carry-over from other donors' samples. As DNA, the CDR3 is TGTGCCAGCAGCCATCTCTACTTGACTCCTGGGAGCACTGAAGCTTTCTTT. As protein: CASSHLYLTPGSTEAFF.